One T cell receptor beta chain is described in this entry. This entry is derived from a study of technical replicates of blood from a handful of donors. This table comes from immunoSEQ multiplex PCR, and its TCRdb copy is limited to in-frame clones, with some not included. The repertoire holds roughly 100,000 clones, with just over 95% as singletons. Germline CDR1 and CDR2: KGHSH and LQKENI. The length of the CDR3 is 17 residues. With 5 bases removed from V and 0 bases from J, the gap between germline ends came to 19 bases. The V and J genes are TRBV18 and TRBJ1-1, with D possibly matching TRBD1 (5 bases). This sequence originates from a human donor in good health. Sequenced sample: T cells isolated from PBMCs. The CDR3 coding sequence is TGTGCCAGCTCATACCCCCCCACGACAGACATGAACACTGAAGCTTTCTTT. It specifies CASSYPPTTDMNTEAFF. The full variable domain, its missing parts supplied by reference TRBV18 and TRBJ1-1, is NAGVMQNPRHLVRRRGQEARLRCSPMKGHSHVYWYRQLPEEGLKFMVYLQKENIIDESGMPKERFSAEFPKEGPSILRIQQVVRGDSAAYFCASSYPPTTDMNTEAFFGQGTRLTVV.